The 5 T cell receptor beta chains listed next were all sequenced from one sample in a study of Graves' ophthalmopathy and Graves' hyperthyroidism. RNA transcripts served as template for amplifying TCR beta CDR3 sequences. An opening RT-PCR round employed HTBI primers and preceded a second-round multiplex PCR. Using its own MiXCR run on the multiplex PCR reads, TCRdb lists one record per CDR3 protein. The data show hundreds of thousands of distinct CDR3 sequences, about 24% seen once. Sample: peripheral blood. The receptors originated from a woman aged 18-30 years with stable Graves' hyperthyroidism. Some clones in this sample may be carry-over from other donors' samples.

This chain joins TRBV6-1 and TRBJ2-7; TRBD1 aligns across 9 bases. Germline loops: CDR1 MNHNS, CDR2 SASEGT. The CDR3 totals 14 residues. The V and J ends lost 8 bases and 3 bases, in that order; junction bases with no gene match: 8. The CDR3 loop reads CASLGDRANYEQYF. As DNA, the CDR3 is TGTGCCAGCCTCGGGGACAGGGCAAACTACGAGCAGTACTTC.

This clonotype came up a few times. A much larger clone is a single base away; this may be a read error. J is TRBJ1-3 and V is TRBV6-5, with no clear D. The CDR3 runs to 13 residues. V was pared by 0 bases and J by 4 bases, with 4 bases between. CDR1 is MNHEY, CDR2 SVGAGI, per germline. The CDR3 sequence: CASSYSRGNTIYF. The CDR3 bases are TGTGCCAGCAGTTACTCGAGGGGAAACACCATATATTTT.

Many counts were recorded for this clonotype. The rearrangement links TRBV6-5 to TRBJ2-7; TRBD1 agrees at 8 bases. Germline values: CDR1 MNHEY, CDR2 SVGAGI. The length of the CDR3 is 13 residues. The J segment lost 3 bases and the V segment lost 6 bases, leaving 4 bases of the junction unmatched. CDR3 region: CASRQGANYEQYF. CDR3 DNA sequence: TGTGCCAGCAGGCAGGGGGCGAACTACGAGCAGTACTTC.

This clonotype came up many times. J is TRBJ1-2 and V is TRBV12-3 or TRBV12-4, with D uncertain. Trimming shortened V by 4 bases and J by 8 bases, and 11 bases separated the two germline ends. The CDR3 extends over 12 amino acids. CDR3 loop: CASSSRGWGYTF. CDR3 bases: TGTGCCAGCAGTTCGCGGGGTTGGGGCTACACCTTC.

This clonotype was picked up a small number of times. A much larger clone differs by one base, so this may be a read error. This CDR3 is CASSRWGTEACF. Written as DNA, the CDR3 is TGTGCCAGCAGTCGATGGGGGACTGAAGCTTGCTTT. The chain carries TRBV27 and TRBJ1-1; D possibly corresponds to TRBD1 (5 bases). The CDR3 consists of 12 residues. The germline V gene encodes CDR1 MNHEY and CDR2 SMNVEV (reference sequence).